This T cell receptor beta chain comes out of a study of blood T cell repertoires in COVID-19. About the study: Researchers got acute and convalescent COVID-19 samples from the United States, Italy and Spain. Sources were T cells, B-cell-depleted T cells, or PBMCs; the material itself was cDNA or gDNA.

Using immunoSEQ multiplex PCR, the repertoire was profiled, and TCRdb retains in-frame clones only, with some absent. The repertoire holds over 350,000 clones, with roughly nine tenths as singletons. Only one count was recorded for this clone. The TCR sequence derives from a woman between 18 and 29 years old with acute COVID-19. The sample taken for sequencing was PBMCs or T cells enriched from blood (not recorded which).

CDR3 loop: CASSQDLSGGLLETQYF. In nucleotides, the CDR3 is TGCGCCAGCAGCCAAGATCTTTCGGGGGGGCTATTGGAGACCCAGTACTTC. The chain links TRBV4-1 to TRBJ2-5; 8 nucleotides align to TRBD2. V was clipped by 0 bases and J by 5 bases; unmatched bases: 11. Germline CDR1 MGHRA, CDR2 YSYEKL. This CDR3 is 17 amino acids long.